The rows below give T cell receptor beta chains drawn from one sample of a study of T cells in Graves' hyperthyroidism and ophthalmopathy. Using its own MiXCR run on the multiplex PCR reads, TCRdb lists one record per CDR3 protein. The sample carries almost 600,000 distinct CDR3 sequences, 11% to 15% recorded once. The sequencing input was blood. All receptors derive from a woman between 25 and 40 years old with Graves' hyperthyroidism that later progressed to Graves' ophthalmopathy. Each CDR3 is given with its conserved first and last residue. A D gene is named only where the DNA matches it firmly. For some rows the clone size is stated as once, few or many, or as a class when expanded; others skip it.

many	TRBV7-9	TRBD2	TRBJ2-3	TGTGCCAGCATCAGTAGCGGGAGTTATACGCAGTATTTT	CASISSGSYTQYF
NA	TRBV2	TRBD2	TRBJ2-3	TGTGCCAGCAGTGAACCACTAGCGGGAGGAGATACGCAGTATTTT	CASSEPLAGGDTQYF
few	TRBV5-1	NA	TRBJ2-5	TGCGCCAGCAGCTTGGCTGGCAGGGATGAAGAGACCCAGTACTTC	CASSLAGRDEETQYF
many	TRBV3-1	NA	TRBJ1-1	TGTGCCAGCAGCCAACGGACCGCGAACACTGAAGCTTTCTTT	CASSQRTANTEAFF
many	TRBV20-1	TRBD2	TRBJ2-1	TGCAGTGCTCACCCCGGGACTACAGACAATGAGCAGTTCTTC	CSAHPGTTDNEQFF
NA	TRBV20-1	NA	TRBJ2-7	TGCAGTGCTTCTGGTCCGGGGCCCTCCTACGAGCAGTACTTC	CSASGPGPSYEQYF
many	TRBV20-1	NA	TRBJ2-2	TGCAGTGCGGGACTTCCGACGGTGAACACCGGGGAGCTGTTTTTT	CSAGLPTVNTGELFF
NA	TRBV28	NA	TRBJ2-7	TGTGCCAGCAGGGGGCGTCTCCCCGAGCAGTACTTC	CASRGRLPEQYF
many	TRBV12-3/TRBV12-4	NA	TRBJ2-1	TGTGCCAGCACTCCAGACAGCTACAATGAGCAGTTCTTC	CASTPDSYNEQFF
few	TRBV19	NA	TRBJ1-1	TGTGCCAGTACTCTACGGGGGGCGGACACTGAAGCTTTCTTT	CASTLRGADTEAFF
few	TRBV9	TRBD2	TRBJ2-7	TGTGCCAGCAGCGAACTAGCGGGAGATTTCGGGCAGTACTTC	CASSELAGDFGQYF
many	TRBV7-2	TRBD1	TRBJ2-7	TGTGCCAGCAGCTTGTCCGGGACAGGGGGTGGCGAGCAGTACTTC	CASSLSGTGGGEQYF
many	TRBV27	TRBD2	TRBJ2-2	TGTGCCAGCAGTTTATACCCTAGCGGGAGGGCGAACACCGGGGAGCTGTTTTTT	CASSLYPSGRANTGELFF
many	TRBV7-9	TRBD1	TRBJ1-1	TGTGCCAGCAGCCCGACGGACAGGGGGAACACTGAAGCTTTCTTT	CASSPTDRGNTEAFF
many	TRBV7-2	TRBD1	TRBJ2-7	TGTGCCAGCAGTTTGGGCAGGGGGCCCTACGAGCAGTACTTC	CASSLGRGPYEQYF
few	TRBV18	NA	TRBJ1-1	TGTGCCAGCTCACCACCCGGGGCAGGGGCTGTCGCTGAAGCTTTCTTT	CASSPPGAGAVAEAFF
few	TRBV5-8	TRBD1	TRBJ2-7	TGTGCCAGCAGCCGAACTAGACAGGGGTCGGCCTCCTACGAGCAGTACTTC	CASSRTRQGSASYEQYF
once	TRBV20-1	TRBD2	TRBJ2-7	TGCAGTGCTGCCCTAGCGGGAGGGCCTGACGAGCAGTACTTC	CSAALAGGPDEQYF
NA	TRBV3-1	NA	TRBJ1-3	TGTGCCAGCAGCCAAGATACAGGAGGGGGACTCTATTTT	CASSQDTGGGLYF
many	TRBV10-3	NA	TRBJ2-3	TGTGCCATCAACGGAAGGGAGGCTGATACGCAGTATTTT	CAINGREADTQYF
many	TRBV3-1	TRBD1	TRBJ1-1	TGTGCCAGCACCCGGGGACAGGTGAACACTGAAGCTTTCTTT	CASTRGQVNTEAFF
NA	TRBV6-1	TRBD1	TRBJ1-2	TGTGCCAGCAGCCTTGAATTTCCCGACAGGGGAGGCGACTATGGCTACACCTTC	CASSLEFPDRGGDYGYTF
few	TRBV7-2	NA	TRBJ2-2	TGTGCCAGCAGGGGGCTGGGCACCGGGGAGCTGTTTTTT	CASRGLGTGELFF
few	TRBV24-1	TRBD2	TRBJ2-7	TGTGCCACCAGCAATAGCGGGAGGTCTTACGAGCAGTACTTC	CATSNSGRSYEQYF
many	TRBV28	TRBD2	TRBJ2-1	TGTGCCAGCAGTACCGCCCGGACTAGCGGCTTGGGGGAGCAGTTCTTC	CASSTARTSGLGEQFF
many	TRBV10-3	NA	TRBJ1-5	TGTGCCATCAGGGAGTCCCCGAATCAGCCCCAGCATTTT	CAIRESPNQPQHF
many	TRBV20-1	TRBD2	TRBJ2-3	TGCAGTGTCCCGACTAGCGGGACCACAGATACGCAGTATTTT	CSVPTSGTTDTQYF
many	TRBV6-1	NA	TRBJ1-1	TGTGCCAGCAGCCTTCAGCGGCCTATCAACACTGAAGCTTTCTTT	CASSLQRPINTEAFF
many	TRBV28	NA	TRBJ1-3	TGTGCCAGCAGTTACGGAAACACCATATATTTT	CASSYGNTIYF
many	TRBV11-2	NA	TRBJ2-6	TGTGCCAGCAGCCTTCTCTCTGGGGCCAACGTCCTGACTTTC	CASSLLSGANVLTF
many	TRBV9	NA	TRBJ2-1	TGTGCCAGCAGCGCGTATGCGACGGCTTCTTCCTACAATGAGCAGTTCTTC	CASSAYATASSYNEQFF
many	TRBV20-1	NA	TRBJ2-7	TGCAGTGCTAGACTAACCGGGGCTAGAGGCACCGAGCAGTACTTC	CSARLTGARGTEQYF
many	TRBV27	NA	TRBJ2-7	TGTGCCAGCAGTTTAAGCGCGGGGCCGGTCGAGCAGTACTTC	CASSLSAGPVEQYF
many	TRBV29-1	TRBD2	TRBJ2-7	TGCAGCGTTGAACTCCCAAGACTAGCGGGAGGGCCGAGGGAGCAGTACTTC	CSVELPRLAGGPREQYF
NA	TRBV19	NA	TRBJ1-5	TGTGCCAGTAGTATAGATCAAAGGGAAGCCCAGCATTTT	CASSIDQREAQHF
NA	TRBV5-1	TRBD1	TRBJ2-7	TGCGCCAGCAGCTTGAACAGGGGTTCCTACGACCAGTACTTC	CASSLNRGSYDQYF
many	TRBV5-1	NA	TRBJ2-7	TGCGCCAGCAGCTTGGTAGCAGGTCCCTCCTACGAGCAGTACTTC	CASSLVAGPSYEQYF
many	TRBV2	NA	TRBJ2-1	TGTGCCAGCAGGCAGGGGAGCTCCTACAATGAGCAGTTCTTC	CASRQGSSYNEQFF
NA	TRBV5-1	NA	TRBJ2-6	TGCGCCAGCAGCTTGGAGGTGGCTGGGGCCAACGTCCTGACTTTC	CASSLEVAGANVLTF
NA	TRBV30	NA	TRBJ2-1	TGTGCCTGGAGTTCCCCGTTAGAAAAGAATGAGCAGTTCTTC	CAWSSPLEKNEQFF
few	TRBV10-3	TRBD1	TRBJ1-4	TGTGCCATCAGTGAGAACCCGGGACAGGGGGGCGAAAAACTGTTTTTT	CAISENPGQGGEKLFF
NA	TRBV6-8	TRBD2	TRBJ2-3	TGTGCCAGCAATAAGCGGGGGCCGCCAGATACGCAGTATTTT	CASNKRGPPDTQYF
many	TRBV27	TRBD2	TRBJ2-7	TGTGCCAGCAGTTTGTCCGGGACTAGCGCATACGAGCAGTACTTC	CASSLSGTSAYEQYF
many	TRBV28	NA	TRBJ1-1	TGTGCCAGCGCGCCCCCAAGCGCCGAAGCTTTCTTT	CASAPPSAEAFF
many	TRBV7-3	NA	TRBJ2-7	TGTGCCAGCAGCTTAACGGCTAGCCCCAGGTACGAGCAGTACTTC	CASSLTASPRYEQYF
many	TRBV3-1	NA	TRBJ1-6	TGTGCCAGCAGCCAAGGCCAGGGGATTTCACCCCTCCACTTT	CASSQGQGISPLHF
NA	TRBV7-2	TRBD2	TRBJ2-1	TGTGCCAGCAGTTTTCCTAGCGGGACGGGTGATGAGCAGTTCTTC	CASSFPSGTGDEQFF
few	TRBV29-1	TRBD2	TRBJ2-7	TGCAGCGCCCGTCCCCCACAGACGGGAGGGACCTACGAGCAGTACTTC	CSARPPQTGGTYEQYF
many	TRBV9	NA	TRBJ1-4	TGTGCCAGCAGCCGGGAGTGGGGAAACGAAAAACTGTTTTTT	CASSREWGNEKLFF
many	TRBV7-9	TRBD1	TRBJ1-1	TGTGCCAGCAGGCCCGGGACAGGGGATCGCACTGAAGCTTTCTTT	CASRPGTGDRTEAFF
many	TRBV11-1	TRBD2	TRBJ2-3	TGTGCCAGCAGCCCAACGACTAGCGGGAGTGTTCAGGACACAGATACGCAGTATTTT	CASSPTTSGSVQDTDTQYF
many	TRBV5-1	NA	TRBJ1-1	TGCGCCAGCAGCCGGGCTCCGGAACAGCGTAACACTGAAGCTTTCTTT	CASSRAPEQRNTEAFF
NA	TRBV20-1	NA	TRBJ2-7	TGCAGTGCTAGAGTCGGGGGATCCTACGAGCAGTACTTC	CSARVGGSYEQYF
few	TRBV6-2/TRBV6-3	TRBD1	TRBJ2-5	TGTGCCAGCAGTTACCATCCCTACTATACCGGGACAGGGGGGGGAGAGACCCAGTACTTC	CASSYHPYYTGTGGGETQYF
many	TRBV9	TRBD2	TRBJ2-1	TGTGCCAGCAGCCCGGGACTAGCGGGAGCTAATAATGAGCAGTTCTTC	CASSPGLAGANNEQFF